A selection of T cell receptor beta chains follows, all from one sample in a study of blood T cell repertoires in COVID-19. Libraries were prepared by immunoSEQ multiplex PCR; TCRdb keeps only in-frame clonotypes and omits some of them. The table shows roughly 200,000 clones, with roughly 81% occurring only once. What was sequenced was peripheral blood. All receptors come from a woman at least 80 years old with acute or convalescent COVID-19. The CDR3 runs from the conserved cysteine through the conserved F or W. A D gene is named only where the DNA matches it firmly. Only some rows state a clone size, as once, few, many or a class for expanded clones.

>TRBJ2-7|TRBV29-1|TRBD1|NA
TGCAGCGTTGCCAGGGGGCCCGAGCAGTACTTC
CSVARGPEQYF
>TRBJ1-6|TRBV9|NA|NA
TGTGCCAGCAGCGTGGGGGGGCGGAATTCACCCCTCCACTTT
CASSVGGRNSPLHF
>TRBJ2-1|TRBV4-3|TRBD1|once
TGCGCCAGCAGCCCCAAGCTAGGGGGCCGCCCTGATGAGCAGTTCTTC
CASSPKLGGRPDEQFF
>TRBJ1-2|TRBV7-2|TRBD1|NA
TGTGCCAGCAGCGATCAGACAGGGGGACCCTATGGCTACACCTTC
CASSDQTGGPYGYTF
>TRBJ2-7|TRBV7-3|TRBD2|NA
TGTGCCAGCAGCTTAACGGGACTAGCGGGGGGACTAACCTACGAGCAGTACTTC
CASSLTGLAGGLTYEQYF
>TRBJ2-7|TRBV5-6|TRBD2|NA
TGTGCCAGCAGCTTAGGTTGGGCTAGCGGGAGTTTCTCTTACGAGCAGTACTTC
CASSLGWASGSFSYEQYF
>TRBJ1-3|TRBV6-1|NA|few
TGTGCCAGCAGTGAAGTGGCGGTCTCTGGAAACACCATATATTTT
CASSEVAVSGNTIYF
>TRBJ2-7|TRBV7-9|TRBD1|NA
TGTGCCAGCAGCTTCGCCCAGGGGGCGACCTACGAGCAGTACTTC
CASSFAQGATYEQYF
>TRBJ2-5|TRBV9|TRBD2|NA
TGTGCCAGCAGCCTTCGGGGGAGGGGCCAAGAGACCCAGTACTTC
CASSLRGRGQETQYF
>TRBJ1-2|TRBV5-1|TRBD1|NA
TGCGCCAGCAGCTCCGGGACAGGGATATATGGCTACACCTTC
CASSSGTGIYGYTF
>TRBJ2-5|TRBV24-1|TRBD2|NA
TGTGCCACCAGTGATTTGCTGGGGGGAGGGGAGACCCAGTACTTC
CATSDLLGGGETQYF
>TRBJ2-3|TRBV29-1|TRBD2|NA
TGCAGCGTTGAGACTAGCGGAACAGATACGCAGTATTTT
CSVETSGTDTQYF
>TRBJ1-1|TRBV29-1|NA|NA
TGCAGCACATCCCGGGTCAACACTGAAGCTTTCTTT
CSTSRVNTEAFF
>TRBJ1-6|TRBV28|TRBD1|NA
TGTGCCAGCATCCACGGGACAGAAAATTCACCCCTCCACTTT
CASIHGTENSPLHF
>TRBJ1-3|TRBV7-9|NA|NA
TGTGCCAGCAGCTTATTGGGGGCAGGTGGAAACACCATATATTTT
CASSLLGAGGNTIYF
>TRBJ2-3|TRBV9|NA|NA
TGTGCCAGCAGCGTAGGGCTAGCGAGCACAGATACGCAGTATTTT
CASSVGLASTDTQYF
>TRBJ2-3|TRBV7-2|TRBD1|NA
TGTGCCAGCAGCTCCGGGACAGCTGGTACGCAGTATTTT
CASSSGTAGTQYF
>TRBJ2-3|TRBV7-3|NA|NA
TGTGCCAGCAGCTTAATAGGAGCGCAGTATTTT
CASSLIGAQYF
>TRBJ2-5|TRBV25-1|TRBD2|NA
TGTGCCAGCAGTGAATATAGGCTAGCGGGAGGGGAGACCCAGTACTTC
CASSEYRLAGGETQYF
>TRBJ1-1|TRBV5-1|NA|NA
TGCGCCAGCAGCTTTGGCACAGAAGCTTTCTTT
CASSFGTEAFF
>TRBJ1-5|TRBV5-1|TRBD1|NA
TGCGCCAGCAGCTTGGGGGACAGGGAAGGGAGCCAGCCCCAGCATTTT
CASSLGDREGSQPQHF
>TRBJ1-1|TRBV28|NA|few
TGTGCCAGCAGTGACTCCCCCCTTCGCACTGAAGCTTTCTTT
CASSDSPLRTEAFF
>TRBJ2-5|TRBV5-1|NA|NA
TGCGCCAGCAGCCTGAAGAGGCGGGGGCTTTCCCAAGAGACCCAGTACTTC
CASSLKRRGLSQETQYF
>TRBJ2-7|TRBV28|TRBD1|once
TGTGCCAGCAGTTCGCCGGGGACAGGGCTATACGAGCAGTACTTC
CASSSPGTGLYEQYF
>TRBJ2-3|TRBV6-5|TRBD2|NA
TGTGCCAGCAGAAGGGACTACCTGGATACGCAGTATTTT
CASRRDYLDTQYF
>TRBJ2-5|TRBV9|NA|NA
TGTGCCAGCAGCGTAGCCTTAAGGGGCCAGGGGCAAGAGACCCAGTACTTC
CASSVALRGQGQETQYF
>TRBJ2-7|TRBV6-2/TRBV6-3|NA|NA
TGTGCCAGCACCCCGGGACTGGATCTCTACGAGCAGTACTTC
CASTPGLDLYEQYF
>TRBJ2-1|TRBV18|TRBD2|NA
TGTGCCAGCTCACCCCTAGCGGGAACCTACAATGAGCAGTTCTTC
CASSPLAGTYNEQFF
>TRBJ1-2|TRBV9|NA|few
TGTGCCAGCAGCATACAGGGAGATGGCTACACCTTC
CASSIQGDGYTF
>TRBJ1-1|TRBV6-5|NA|NA
TGTGCCAGCTCCCGGGAGGCCCGAGATGAAGCTTTCTTT
CASSREARDEAFF
>TRBJ2-3|TRBV27|TRBD2|once
TGTGCCAGCAGTGGGACTAGCGGGACGGGCACAGATACGCAGTATTTT
CASSGTSGTGTDTQYF
>TRBJ1-1|TRBV11-2|NA|NA
TGTGCCAGCAGCTTAGTTAGCAACACTGAAGCTTTCTTT
CASSLVSNTEAFF
>TRBJ2-3|TRBV6-2/TRBV6-3|NA|NA
TGTGCCAGCAGTTACGGGCCGGGGAGCACAGATACGCAGTATTTT
CASSYGPGSTDTQYF
>TRBJ2-7|TRBV28|NA|NA
TGTGCCAGCAGGCGGGACTCCTACGAGCAGTACTTC
CASRRDSYEQYF
>TRBJ2-3|TRBV5-4|TRBD2|once
TGTGCCAGCAGCTTGCCCCGGACTAGCGGGAGTGACAGCACAGATACGCAGTATTTT
CASSLPRTSGSDSTDTQYF
>TRBJ2-7|TRBV2|NA|NA
TGTGCCAGTTATCCCGGTGGGAGCTCCTACGAGCAGTACTTC
CASYPGGSSYEQYF
>TRBJ2-1|TRBV7-3|NA|NA
TGTGCCAGCAGCTCGGGACTGGACAATGAGCAGTTCTTC
CASSSGLDNEQFF
>TRBJ2-2|TRBV19|TRBD2|once
TGTGCCAGTGGCCGCGGTAGCGGGAGTTCGAACACCGGGGAGCTGTTTTTT
CASGRGSGSSNTGELFF
>TRBJ1-5|TRBV3-1/TRBV3-2|NA|once
TGTGCCAGCTCCCAGGGGCCGAATCAGCCCCAGCATTTT
CASSQGPNQPQHF
>TRBJ2-7|TRBV3-1/TRBV3-2|TRBD2|NA
TGTGCCAGCAGCCAAGGACGTTTGGGACTAGCGGGGATGAGCTCCTACGAGCAGTACTTC
CASSQGRLGLAGMSSYEQYF
>TRBJ2-3|TRBV7-3|TRBD2|NA
TGTGCCAGCAGCCCGGGACTAGTGAGCACAGATACGCAGTATTTT
CASSPGLVSTDTQYF
>TRBJ1-3|TRBV19|NA|NA
TGTGCCAGTAATATAGGCGGCTCTGGAAACACCATATATTTT
CASNIGGSGNTIYF
>TRBJ2-1|TRBV11-3|TRBD2|NA
TGTGCCAGCAGCTTAGACCCAGGGACTAGCTCATTGGCTGAGCAGTTCTTC
CASSLDPGTSSLAEQFF
>TRBJ2-5|TRBV5-4|NA|NA
TGTGCCAGCAGCTTGTTTGCAGGGGAGACCCAGTACTTC
CASSLFAGETQYF
>TRBJ2-2|TRBV18|NA|NA
TGTGCCAGCTCAAGATCCAGGGAACGAAACACCGGGGAGCTGTTTTTT
CASSRSRERNTGELFF
>TRBJ2-2|TRBV15|NA|NA
TGTGCCACCAGCAGAGAGAGCCGCCCCCCCGGGGAGCTGTTTTTT
CATSRESRPPGELFF
>TRBJ1-5|TRBV19|NA|NA
TGTGCCAGTACTGCACGCCAGGGGTTTGGTCAGCCCCAGCATTTT
CASTARQGFGQPQHF
>TRBJ1-6|TRBV12-3/TRBV12-4|TRBD1|NA
TGTGCCAGCAGAGGACAGGGAGATTCACCCCTCCACTTT
CASRGQGDSPLHF
>TRBJ2-7|TRBV4-3|NA|NA
TGCGCCAGCAGCCTTTATACAGGGTCTAGGCTCGACGAGCAGTACTTC
CASSLYTGSRLDEQYF
>TRBJ1-1|TRBV11-2|NA|NA
TGTGCCAGCAGCTTAGATTTCACAGGAAAGGAAGCTTTCTTT
CASSLDFTGKEAFF
>TRBJ1-6|TRBV7-3|TRBD1|few
TGTGCCAGCAGTCCCCCTTCCGGGACAGGTGTTTTATCACCCCTCCACTTT
CASSPPSGTGVLSPLHF
>TRBJ1-1|TRBV28|NA|NA
TGTGCCAGCAGTTTGGACAGCGTCACTGAAGCTTTCTTT
CASSLDSVTEAFF
>TRBJ1-1|TRBV19|NA|NA
TGTGCCAGTATCCCGCCAGGCCTGAACACTGAAGCTTTCTTT
CASIPPGLNTEAFF
>TRBJ2-1|TRBV7-2|TRBD1|NA
TGTGCCAGCAGCACCCGACAGGGCAGGGGGTACAATGAGCAGTTCTTC
CASSTRQGRGYNEQFF
>TRBJ2-7|TRBV2|TRBD1|NA
TGTGCCAGCAGTGAGGGGGACAGGGTCTACGAGCAGTACTTC
CASSEGDRVYEQYF
>TRBJ1-1|TRBV18|NA|NA
TGTGCCAGCTCACCTAATCAGGGGAACACTGAAGCTTTCTTT
CASSPNQGNTEAFF
>TRBJ1-2|TRBV30|NA|NA
TGTGCCTGGAGTGTACGGGAGAGGGGCTACACCTTC
CAWSVRERGYTF
>TRBJ2-2|TRBV19|NA|NA
TGTGCCAGTAGTATTCATACTTTCTTTAGTCCGCGAACTTCGACCGGGGAGCTGTTTTTT
CASSIHTFFSPRTSTGELFF
>TRBJ1-2|TRBV15|NA|NA
TGTGCCACCAGCAGGGCCCAATTTGATGGCTACACCTTC
CATSRAQFDGYTF
>TRBJ1-2|TRBV6-2/TRBV6-3|NA|NA
TGTGCCAGCAGCTCGAGCGCCGGGACTAACTATGGCTACACCTTC
CASSSSAGTNYGYTF